Listed here is a single T cell receptor (beta chain). The data derive from a study of cytomegalovirus exposure and HLA in healthy donors. The PCR employed 60 Vbeta primers together with 13 Jbeta primers. Method: immunoSEQ multiplex PCR; TCRdb's copy keeps in-frame clones and lacks some. The sample consists of about 160,000 clones, 76% of them appearing once. The junction had 5 bases not matched to a gene; V was cut back by 8 bases and J by 2 bases. CDR3 length: 13 residues. CDR1 is MNHNS and CDR2 is SASEGT in the germline V gene. Sequencing was done on a sample of PBMCs. The TCR was taken from a man aged 60 to 69 in good health and CMV-seronegative. J is TRBJ2-7 and V is TRBV6-1, with 8 nucleotides matching TRBD2. The CDR3 coding sequence is TGTGCCAGCCGGGAGGGTCTCGCCTACGAGCAGTACTTC. Translation gives CASREGLAYEQYF.